This T cell receptor (beta chain) was recorded in a study of T cells expressing NK-cell markers. In the study overall: Serological testing identified seven of the eight sequenced donors as HCMV-seropositive and one as seronegative. Points from the study as a whole: Where several donors were concerned, these clonotypes also led the CD3+CD56-NKG2C+ fraction. Whether expanded NKG2C-expressing T cell clones recognize HCMV is unknown. Dominant NKG2C+ clonotypes made up roughly 1.0-7.0% of CD8+ T cells in a handful of donors.

Remarks on this clonotype: Its antigen is as yet unknown.

TCRdb re-called the 5' RACE reads and catalogs CDR3 proteins one per entry, DNA excluded. Its table lists 350,000 to 400,000 distinct CDR3 sequences. The sequence was collected from a woman in her forties or fifties in good health. Sequencing used blood T cells: a sorted CD56 or NKG2C T cell subset, CD4+ or CD8+ T cells, or bulk PBMC T cells (not recorded which).

CDR3 amino acids: CASSLRAGGQETQYF. The V and J genes are TRBV7-9 and TRBJ2-5; TCRdb indicates TRBD1, and absent DNA this call remains unverified. The CDR3 spans 15 residues. Per germline, CDR1 SEHNR and CDR2 FQNEAQ (reference sequence).